This passage covers 17 T cell receptor beta chains from one sample sequenced in a study of T-cell reconstitution after alpha-beta-depleted transplantation in children. A TCRbeta library incorporating unique molecular identifiers was prepared. MiXCR, applied by TCRdb to the PCR reads, yields one record per CDR3 protein. Of 250,000 to 300,000 distinct CDR3 sequences in the sample, roughly a tenth were seen once. The sample here was PBMCs, taken before TCRalphabeta/CD19-depleted stem cell transplant. The receptors stem from a boy less than two years old with acute myeloid leukemia, due to receive a stem cell transplant.

This clonotype was counted ten times or more. The J gene is TRBJ1-5, the V gene TRBV12-1; the table's TRBD1 call for D was not verified on the DNA. TRBV12-1 counts as a pseudogene. The CDR3 runs 14 residues. The CDR3 nucleotides are TGTGCCAGCAGCTTTAAGGCAGGGACTCAGCCCCAGCATTTT. Encoded protein: CASSFKAGTQPQHF.

This clonotype was seen many times. V and J are TRBV3-1 and TRBJ1-5; D perhaps matches TRBD1 (6 bases). Germline CDR1 is LGHDT and CDR2 is YNNKEL (reference sequence). V was clipped by 6 bases and J by 0 bases, with 18 bases between them. The CDR3 is 17 amino acids. The CDR3 DNA reads as TGTGCCAGCAGTCGCGGGGACAAGAGGTATAGCAATCAGCCCCAGCATTTT. Translation: CASSRGDKRYSNQPQHF.

This clonotype showed up many times. CDR3 region: CASSFFMTGRWGTDTQYF. In DNA, the CDR3 is TGTGCCAGCAGCTTTTTTATGACAGGGAGGTGGGGCACAGATACGCAGTATTTT. The rearrangement joins TRBV7-8 to TRBJ2-3, with D possibly being TRBD1 (7 bases). Germline V CDR1 and CDR2: SGHVS, FQNEAQ. This CDR3 has 18 residues. Trimming pared 3 bases from V and 1 base from J, leaving 20 bases between.

This chain uses TRBV6-1 with TRBJ1-1; no clear D. V was pared by 6 bases and J by 4 bases, with 18 bases between. The CDR3 length is 15 residues. CDR1 is MNHNS and CDR2 is SASEGT in the germline V gene. CDR3 DNA sequence: TGTGCCAGCAGCTTCGGACGAGAGTTGTTCACTGAAGCTTTCTTT. This codes for CASSFGRELFTEAFF.

J is TRBJ2-7 and V is TRBV23-1; 11 bases match TRBD1. TRBV23-1 is filed as an ORF, its function uncertain. J was trimmed by 3 bases and V by 4 bases; bases with no gene match: 5. This CDR3 has 15 amino acids. The CDR3 sequence: CASSLWTGGVYEQYF. CDR3 nucleotides: TGCGCCAGCAGTCTATGGACAGGGGGCGTCTACGAGCAGTACTTC.

This clonotype showed up many times. This chain joins TRBV3-1 and TRBJ2-2, with D hard to call. The CDR3 consists of 15 residues. The V end lost 1 base, the J end lost 4 bases, and 10 bases lay between the germline ends. Germline V lookup: CDR1 LGHDT, CDR2 YNNKEL (reference sequence). CDR3 in amino acids: CASSQGGAFTGELFF. The CDR3 nucleotides are TGTGCCAGCAGCCAAGGGGGTGCTTTCACCGGGGAGCTGTTTTTT. The entire variable domain, with the rest obtained from reference TRBV3-1 and TRBJ2-2, is as follows: DTAVSQTPKYLVTQMGNDKSIKCEQNLGHDTMYWYKQDSKKFLKIMFSYNNKELIINETVPNRFSPKSPDKAHLNLHINSLELGDSAVYFCASSQGGAFTGELFFGEGSRLTVL.

This clonotype was seen at least ten times. This chain links TRBV15 with TRBJ1-5; weak D call: TRBD1 (6 bases). Trimming removed 3 bases from V and 0 bases from J, with 9 bases in between. This CDR3 has 15 residues. Germline loops: CDR1 LNHNV, CDR2 YYDKDF (reference sequence). CDR3 region: CATSSEGHSNQPQHF. CDR3 DNA sequence: TGTGCCACCAGCAGCGAGGGACATAGCAATCAGCCCCAGCATTTT.

In its sample, this clonotype was seen many times. The chain links TRBV18 to TRBJ2-5; the match to TRBD2 covers 14 bases. CDR1 is KGHSH, CDR2 LQKENI, per germline. The CDR3 length is 17 residues. The junction had 7 bases not matched to a gene; V was cut back by 3 bases and J by 4 bases. The CDR3 DNA is TGTGCCAGCTCACCCGGGGGACTAGCGGGAGCGGGAGAGACCCAGTACTTC. Its translation is CASSPGGLAGAGETQYF.

The V and J genes are TRBV10-3 and TRBJ1-1; 7 nucleotides align to TRBD1. Per germline, CDR1 ENHRY and CDR2 SYGVKD. Germline trimming cut 2 bases from V and 6 bases from J; bases unmatched to any gene: 12. This CDR3 spans 16 amino acids. CDR3 loop: CAISETLLTGYPEAFF. As DNA, the CDR3 is TGTGCCATCAGTGAGACCCTCCTGACAGGGTATCCTGAAGCTTTCTTT.

This clonotype was counted a few times. V is TRBV28 and J is TRBJ2-5, with 8 bases that match TRBD1. With V trimmed by 3 bases and J by 4 bases, 7 bases remained unmatched. This CDR3 region has 15 residues. The V gene's germline CDR1 is MDHEN and CDR2 SYDVKM. CDR3 nucleotides: TGTGCCAGCAGTTTGCTCGGCCAGGGGGCAGAGACCCAGTACTTC. This encodes CASSLLGQGAETQYF. Full variable domain (rest looked up from reference TRBV28 and TRBJ2-5): DVKVTQSSRYLVKRTGEKVFLECVQDMDHENMFWYRQDPGLGLRLIYFSYDVKMKEKGDIPEGYSVSREKKERFSLILESASTNQTSMYLCASSLLGQGAETQYFGPGTRLLVL.

The chain joins TRBV18 to TRBJ2-4; possibly TRBD1 or TRBD2 for D (5 bases each). There are 15 residues in the CDR3. The germline gives CDR1 KGHSH, CDR2 LQKENI. Trimming cost V 4 bases and J 3 bases, with 13 bases left between them. In nucleotides, the CDR3 is TGTGCCAGCTCACGGGACGGAGTATTCAAAAACATTCAGTACTTC. Its translation is CASSRDGVFKNIQYF. Drawing the rest from reference TRBV18 and TRBJ2-4, the complete variable domain is NAGVMQNPRHLVRRRGQEARLRCSPMKGHSHVYWYRQLPEEGLKFMVYLQKENIIDESGMPKERFSAEFPKEGPSILRIQQVVRGDSAAYFCASSRDGVFKNIQYFGAGTRLSVL.

This clonotype has a count of ten or more. The rearrangement joins TRBV5-5 to TRBJ1-1; no clear D gene. The CDR3 sequence is 14 residues long. CDR1 and CDR2 from the germline V gene are SGHKS and YYEKEE (reference sequence). The V end was cut by 3 bases, the J end by 0 bases, with 9 bases between. CDR3 sequence reads: CASSWLGMNTEAFF. The CDR3 coding sequence is TGTGCCAGCAGCTGGTTGGGTATGAACACTGAAGCTTTCTTT. The variable domain in full, with the rest retrieved from reference TRBV5-5 and TRBJ1-1, is DAGVTQSPTHLIKTRGQQVTLRCSPISGHKSVSWYQQVLGQGPQFIFQYYEKEERGRGNFPDRFSARQFPNYSSELNVNALLLGDSALYLCASSWLGMNTEAFFGQGTRLTVV.

This clonotype was seen many times. Here the CDR3 DNA reads TGTGCCAGCAGCCCGGAGGCAGGGGGCTATGAGCAGTTCTTC. Its protein is CASSPEAGGYEQFF. The rearrangement links TRBV5-6 to TRBJ2-1; 8 nucleotides line up with TRBD1. V trimming: 4 bases; J trimming: 8 bases; junction bases outside the gene matches: 8. The germline CDR1 and CDR2 sequences are SGHDT and YYEEEE. CDR3 length equals 14 residues.

This clonotype was observed many times. The chain couples TRBV5-1 to TRBJ2-3, with D possibly being TRBD1 (6 bases). In germline, CDR1 is SGHRS, CDR2 YFSETQ. V lost 0 bases and J lost 2, with 10 bases in between. The CDR3 loop spans 15 amino acids. CDR3 sequence reads: CASSLGDIDTDTQYF. CDR3 nucleotide sequence: TGCGCCAGCAGCTTGGGGGACATCGACACAGATACGCAGTATTTT.

This clonotype was detected many times. The chain carries TRBV12-3 or TRBV12-4 and TRBJ2-7; TRBD2 matches at 14 bases. CDR3 length: 15 amino acids. Trimming removed 5 bases from V and 5 bases from J; junction bases left unmatched: 5. CDR3 bases: TGTGCCAGCAGTGTGGGACTAGCGGGAGTTGACGAGCAGTACTTC. Translated, it gives CASSVGLAGVDEQYF.

This clonotype was seen at least ten times. The chain uses TRBV5-1 and TRBJ2-2; 10 nucleotides agree with TRBD1. Germline V lookup: CDR1 SGHRS, CDR2 YFSETQ. This CDR3 contains 15 residues. The V and J ends lost 3 bases and 4 bases, in that order; junction bases with no gene match: 3. This chain's CDR3 is CASSSRDRGTGELFF. DNA for the CDR3: TGCGCCAGCAGCTCCCGGGACAGGGGCACCGGGGAGCTGTTTTTT.

The sample holds many counts of this clonotype. The chain employs TRBV6-4 and TRBJ2-1; TRBD2 agrees at 15 bases. Germline CDR1 is MRHNA and CDR2 is SNTAGT. The V segment lost 10 bases and the J segment 9 bases; nucleotides outside the gene matches: 4. CDR3 length: 13 amino acids. In nucleotides, the CDR3 is TGTGCCACACGGACTAGCGGGGGGGGTGAGCAGTTCTTC. Translation: CATRTSGGGEQFF.